This TCR beta chain emerged from a study of T cells in Graves' hyperthyroidism and ophthalmopathy. Study-level points and caveats: Blood also contained most expanded thyroid clonotypes above 0.001. Ophthalmopathy was told apart from stable hyperthyroidism by a 13 V-J model.

Thyroid ultrasound, orbital computed tomography, clinical symptoms, and serum thyroxine and TRAb underpinned diagnoses. Researchers amplified the TCR beta CDR3 regions from RNA transcripts. An initial round of RT-PCR targeting the TCR CDR3 relied on the HTBI primer set. A single record per CDR3 protein comes from TCRdb applying MiXCR to the multiplex PCR reads. The sample has around 520,000 distinct CDR3 sequences, about an eighth seen once; the top ten hold 15% to 20%. CDR3 length: 16 amino acids. Germline CDR1 and CDR2: LGHDT and YNNKEL (reference sequence). Trimming removed 3 bases from V and 5 bases from J; junction bases left unmatched: 6. This clonotype was observed many times. Its antigen is not known.

This receptor was taken from a woman between 18 and 30 years old with Graves' hyperthyroidism. Sequences were obtained from blood. The rearrangement links TRBV3-1 to TRBJ2-7; 14 bases line up with TRBD2. CDR3 amino acids: CASSHSGTSGSHEQYF. CDR3 nucleotides: TGTGCCAGCAGCCATAGCGGGACTAGCGGGAGTCACGAGCAGTACTTC.